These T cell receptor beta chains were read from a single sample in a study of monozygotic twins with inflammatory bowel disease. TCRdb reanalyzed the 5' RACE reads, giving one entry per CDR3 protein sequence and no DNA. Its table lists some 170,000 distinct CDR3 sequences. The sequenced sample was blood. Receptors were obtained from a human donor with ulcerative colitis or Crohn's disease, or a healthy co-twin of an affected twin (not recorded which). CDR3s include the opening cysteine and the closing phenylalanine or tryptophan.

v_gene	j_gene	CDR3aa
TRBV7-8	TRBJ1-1	CASSLWEYTEAFF
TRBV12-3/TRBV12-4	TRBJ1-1	CASNRRSNTEAFF
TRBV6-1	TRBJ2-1	CASSRPRDSYNEQFF
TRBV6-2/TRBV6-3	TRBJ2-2	CASSSRGTRERWAGTGELFF
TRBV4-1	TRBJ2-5	CASSPRLVGQETQYF
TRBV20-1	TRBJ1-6	CSARPGTISPLHF
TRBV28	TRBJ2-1	CASRSPPNNEQFF
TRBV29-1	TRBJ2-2	CSVDTRRAGELFF
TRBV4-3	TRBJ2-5	CASSQGVGELAELETQYF
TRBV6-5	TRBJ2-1	CASSYSRSWFF
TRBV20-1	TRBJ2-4	CSAVLAGGAKNIQYF
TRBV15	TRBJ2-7	CATSRDRAGYEQYF
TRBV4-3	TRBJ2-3	CASSYGTTYPQYF
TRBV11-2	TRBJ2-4	CASTHDRLKNIQYF
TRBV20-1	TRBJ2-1	CSARLTGSILGENEQFF
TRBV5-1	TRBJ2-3	CASSVGPSGGDTQYF
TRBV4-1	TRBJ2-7	CASSQGPGVAYERYF
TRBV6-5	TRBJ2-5	CASSPPGVAEIQETQYF
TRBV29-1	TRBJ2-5	CSATSGIQETQYF
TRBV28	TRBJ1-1	CASSLRGLNTEAFF
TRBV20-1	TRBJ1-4	CSARESTNEKLFF
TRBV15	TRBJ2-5	CATSRDRSRAGIQETQYF